What follows are 19 T cell receptor beta chains derived from one specimen sequenced in a study of identical twins. TCRdb re-derived calls from the 5' RACE reads in MiXCR, one entry per CDR3 protein. The data show roughly 470,000 distinct CDR3 sequences, roughly an eighth seen once. Another study also made use of these data, one on yellow fever vaccine responses in identical twins.

Sequenced sample: CD4+ T cells sorted from blood. The receptors stem from a woman under 30 in good health.

The CDR3 loop reads CAYSEGSEQFF. CDR3 nucleotide sequence: TGTGCCTACTCGGAGGGGAGTGAGCAGTTCTTC. V gene TRBV30 combines with J gene TRBJ2-1; TRBD2 might be the D (6 bases). This CDR3 contains 11 residues. The germline V gene encodes CDR1 GTSNPN and CDR2 SVGIG (reference sequence). The V and J ends lost 7 bases and 9 bases respectively, with 13 bases between them.

This clonotype was counted between two and nine times. The V call is TRBV28, the J call TRBJ2-3; 9 bases align to TRBD1. With 6 bases clipped from V and 2 bases from J, the junction kept 3 bases outside the gene matches. In germline, CDR1 is MDHEN, CDR2 SYDVKM. The CDR3 loop spans 14 amino acids. The CDR3 nucleotides read TGTGCCAGCAGGGGGACAGGGTTCACAGATACGCAGTATTTT. As protein: CASRGTGFTDTQYF. Full variable domain (remainder filled in from reference TRBV28 and TRBJ2-3): DVKVTQSSRYLVKRTGEKVFLECVQDMDHENMFWYRQDPGLGLRLIYFSYDVKMKEKGDIPEGYSVSREKKERFSLILESASTNQTSMYLCASRGTGFTDTQYFGPGTRLTVL.

This clonotype was observed a few times. This rearrangement joins TRBV24-1 to TRBJ2-3; D is unresolved. The V gene lost 6 bases and the J gene lost 7 bases, with 7 bases spanning the gap. This CDR3 has 11 residues. Germline V gene sequence: CDR1 KGHDR, CDR2 SFDVKD. CDR3 DNA sequence: TGTGCCACCAGTATCGGGTATACGCAGTATTTT. It yields the protein CATSIGYTQYF.

Points on this clonotype: It may be a read error: a sequence one base away is much more abundant. V gene TRBV7-3 combines with J gene TRBJ2-1; D is possibly TRBD2 (6 bases). The CDR3 is 15 amino acids. Per the germline V gene, CDR1 is SGHTA and CDR2 is FQGTGA. This CDR3 is CASSLGRGSYNEKFF. In DNA form, the CDR3 reads TGTGCCAGCAGCTTAGGGCGGGGCTCCTACAATGAGAAGTTCTTC.

This clonotype has only a few counts. V usage is TRBV27 and J usage is TRBJ2-7; perhaps TRBD1 as D (6 bases). The CDR3 totals 16 residues. V was pared by 5 bases and J by 5 bases, with 22 bases between. CDR1 is MNHEY, CDR2 SMNVEV, per germline (reference sequence). CDR3: CASSASSQGSVHEQYF. The CDR3 nucleotides are TGTGCCAGCAGTGCATCCTCACAGGGATCAGTCCACGAGCAGTACTTC.

This clonotype has only a few counts. The rearrangement links TRBV10-3 to TRBJ2-7; 11 positions match TRBD2. In germline, CDR1 is ENHRY, CDR2 SYGVKD. After removal of 6 bases from V and 0 bases from J, the junction contained 1 base not matched to a gene. This CDR3 is built from 14 residues. The CDR3 reads CAIRGTSGSYEQYF. The DNA of the CDR3 is TGTGCCATCAGGGGGACTAGCGGCTCCTACGAGCAGTACTTC.

This clonotype was recorded a few times. The chain employs TRBV3-1 and TRBJ1-6, with D perhaps TRBD1 (6 bases). CDR3 length: 16 residues. Germline assignment: CDR1 LGHDT and CDR2 YNNKEL (reference sequence). V lost 0 bases to trimming and J lost 7 bases, with 13 bases between them. The CDR3 bases are TGTGCCAGCAGCCAAGAACAAACAGGGTGGAATTCACCCCTCCACTTT. Translation gives CASSQEQTGWNSPLHF.

V usage is TRBV5-5 and J usage is TRBJ2-1; a weak D match, TRBD1 (6 bases). The CDR3 totals 14 residues. Trimming pared 4 bases from V and 1 base from J, leaving 9 bases between. In germline, CDR1 is SGHKS, CDR2 YYEKEE (reference sequence). CDR3 region: CASSPGQSYNEQFF. The CDR3 coding sequence is TGTGCCAGCAGCCCCGGACAGTCCTACAATGAGCAGTTCTTC.

Remarks on this clonotype: This may stem from a read error, because a much larger clone lies one nucleotide away. The rearrangement links TRBV6-2 or TRBV6-3 to TRBJ2-1; no firm D call. V lost 4 bases to trimming and J lost 8 bases, with 18 bases between them. The CDR3 runs to 15 residues. CDR1 and CDR2 (germline): MNHEY, SVGEGT. This CDR3 reads CASSSLGPLGYEQFF. CDR3 nucleotides: TGTGCCAGCAGTTCCCTAGGCCCTCTGGGATATGAGCAGTTCTTC.

This clonotype was observed a handful of times. The chain carries TRBV3-1 and TRBJ1-6; a possible D gene is TRBD1 (6 bases). Germline lookup yields CDR1 LGHDT and CDR2 YNNKEL (reference sequence). The CDR3 covers 15 residues. V gave up 1 base and J gave up 13 bases, with 17 bases separating them. CDR3 in amino acids: CASSQVGGHLAPLHF. The CDR3 nucleotides read TGTGCCAGCAGCCAAGTCGGGGGACATCTCGCGCCCCTCCACTTT. The entire variable domain, with the rest obtained from reference TRBV3-1 and TRBJ1-6, is as follows: DTAVSQTPKYLVTQMGNDKSIKCEQNLGHDTMYWYKQDSKKFLKIMFSYNNKELIINETVPNRFSPKSPDKAHLNLHINSLELGDSAVYFCASSQVGGHLAPLHFGNGTRLTVT.

The V gene is TRBV12-3 or TRBV12-4, the J gene TRBJ2-1, with TRBD2 identical over 8 bases. J was trimmed by 6 bases and V by 5 bases; bases with no gene match: 15. The CDR3 has 17 amino acids. Written as DNA, the CDR3 is TGTGCCAGCAGTCCTCGACTAGCGAGAAGGGGAATCAATGAGCAGTTCTTC. It encodes CASSPRLARRGINEQFF.

The rearrangement uses TRBV7-2 and TRBJ2-5; D unresolved. CDR3 length: 13 amino acids. Trimming left V 2 bases short and J 3 bases short, with 7 bases between. CDR1 and CDR2 (germline): SGHTA, FQGNSA. DNA for the CDR3: TGTGCCAGCAGCTTACCAAAAAAAGAGACCCAGTACTTC. Translated, it gives CASSLPKKETQYF.

This clonotype came up a few times. The chain has TRBV10-1 and TRBJ1-2; no definite D call. Trimming pared 0 bases from V and 8 bases from J, leaving 13 bases between. Germline V gives CDR1 WNHNN, CDR2 SYGVQD (reference sequence). CDR3 length: 14 amino acids. CDR3 loop: CASSESGDLWGYTF. The CDR3 DNA reads TGCGCCAGCAGTGAGTCGGGAGACCTGTGGGGCTACACCTTC.

In this sample, this clonotype turned up a few times. The gene calls are TRBV28 and TRBJ1-2; weak D call: TRBD1 (6 bases). V lost 3 bases to trimming and J lost 8 bases, with 13 bases between them. CDR3 size: 13 residues. Germline values: CDR1 MDHEN, CDR2 SYDVKM. The chain's CDR3 is CASSFPGVVGYTF. CDR3 bases: TGTGCCAGCAGTTTCCCAGGGGTAGTCGGCTACACCTTC.

This clonotype was seen a handful of times. This rearrangement joins TRBV5-1 to TRBJ2-1, with 7 bases identical to TRBD2. Germline V gene lookup returns CDR1 SGHRS and CDR2 YFSETQ. Trimming at V came to 0 bases and at J to 7 bases, leaving 10 bases not matched to a gene. CDR3 length: 16 residues. This CDR3 reads CASSLASGASVNEQFF. In nucleotides, the CDR3 is TGCGCCAGCAGCTTGGCGAGCGGGGCGTCTGTAAATGAGCAGTTCTTC. Supplemented by reference TRBV5-1 and TRBJ2-1, the full variable domain reads KAGVTQTPRYLIKTRGQQVTLSCSPISGHRSVSWYQQTPGQGLQFLFEYFSETQRNKGNFPGRFSGRQFSNSRSEMNVSTLELGDSALYLCASSLASGASVNEQFFGPGTRLTVL.

This chain joins TRBV9 and TRBJ1-2; no firm D call. Germline CDR1 SGDLS, CDR2 YYNGEE. The CDR3 spans 13 residues. The V and J ends lost 5 bases and 7 bases respectively, with 15 bases between them. The CDR3 is CASSPGRSLGYTF. In DNA form, the CDR3 reads TGTGCCAGCAGTCCCGGACGGTCTCTTGGCTACACCTTC. The full variable domain, in which reference TRBV9 and TRBJ1-2 provide the parts outside the CDR3, is DSGVTQTPKHLITATGQRVTLRCSPRSGDLSVYWYQQSLDQGLQFLIQYYNGEERAKGNILERFSAQQFPDLHSELNLSSLELGDSALYFCASSPGRSLGYTFGSGTRLTVV.

This clonotype was detected only a few times. This chain uses TRBV7-2 with TRBJ1-4; D remains unclear. CDR3 size: 16 residues. Trimming took 1 base from V and 5 from J, leaving 14 bases between them. Germline CDR1 is SGHTA and CDR2 is FQGNSA. CDR3 amino acids: CASSLGPEAQNEKLFF. The CDR3 bases are TGTGCCAGCAGCTTAGGGCCAGAAGCCCAAAATGAAAAACTGTTTTTT.

This clonotype showed up just a few times. This chain uses TRBV10-3 with TRBJ1-5, with D possibly matching TRBD1 (6 bases). The CDR3 sequence is 12 residues long. Germline V gene lookup returns CDR1 ENHRY and CDR2 SYGVKD. Trimming stripped 3 bases from V and 7 bases from J, with 7 bases between. The CDR3 sequence: CAISEGGQPQHF. The CDR3 region has the DNA TGTGCCATCAGTGAAGGGGGGCAGCCCCAGCATTTT.

There are many counts of this clonotype. The chain combines TRBV2 with TRBJ1-5; D not certain. The CDR3 has 14 amino acids. Deletions cut 4 bases from V and 2 bases from J, with 9 bases between. Germline CDR1 and CDR2: SNHLY and FYNNEI. The CDR3 protein is CASSVSGGNQPQHF. DNA of the CDR3: TGTGCCAGCAGTGTCTCGGGTGGCAATCAGCCCCAGCATTTT.